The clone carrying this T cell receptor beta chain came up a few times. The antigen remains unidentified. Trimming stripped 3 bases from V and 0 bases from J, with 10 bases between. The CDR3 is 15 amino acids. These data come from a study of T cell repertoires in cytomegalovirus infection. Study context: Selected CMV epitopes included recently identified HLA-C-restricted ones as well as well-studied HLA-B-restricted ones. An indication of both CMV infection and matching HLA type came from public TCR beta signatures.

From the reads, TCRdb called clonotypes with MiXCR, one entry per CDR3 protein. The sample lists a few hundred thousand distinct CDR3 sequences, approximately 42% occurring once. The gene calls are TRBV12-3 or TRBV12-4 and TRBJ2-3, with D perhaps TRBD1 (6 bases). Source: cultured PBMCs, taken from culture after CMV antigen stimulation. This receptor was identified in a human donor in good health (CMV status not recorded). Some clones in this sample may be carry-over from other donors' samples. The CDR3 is CASSFGGSSTDTQYF. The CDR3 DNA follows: TGTGCCAGCAGTTTTGGGGGCTCAAGCACAGATACGCAGTATTTT.